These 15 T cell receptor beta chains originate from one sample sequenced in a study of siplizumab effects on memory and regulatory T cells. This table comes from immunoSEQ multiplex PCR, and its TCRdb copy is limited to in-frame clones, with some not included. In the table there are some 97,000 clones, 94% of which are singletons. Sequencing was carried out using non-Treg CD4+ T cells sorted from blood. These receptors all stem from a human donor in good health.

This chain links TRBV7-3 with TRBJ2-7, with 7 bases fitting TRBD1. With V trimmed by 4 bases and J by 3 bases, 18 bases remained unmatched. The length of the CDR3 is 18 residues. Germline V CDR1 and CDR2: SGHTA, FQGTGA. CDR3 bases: TGTGCCAGCAGCTCCAAAAGAATAACTCCGGGACAGAACTACGAGCAGTACTTC. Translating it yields CASSSKRITPGQNYEQYF.

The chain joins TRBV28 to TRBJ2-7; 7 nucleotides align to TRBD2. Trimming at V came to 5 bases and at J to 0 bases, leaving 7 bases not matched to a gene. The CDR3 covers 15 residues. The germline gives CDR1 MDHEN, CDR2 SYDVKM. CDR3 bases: TGTGCCAGCAGTCCACCGGGGGGAAGCTCCTACGAGCAGTACTTC. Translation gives CASSPPGGSSYEQYF.

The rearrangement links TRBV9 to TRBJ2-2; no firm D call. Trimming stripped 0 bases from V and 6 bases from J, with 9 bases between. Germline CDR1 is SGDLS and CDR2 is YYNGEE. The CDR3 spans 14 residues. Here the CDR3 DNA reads TGTGCCAGCAGCGTAGTCGGCCGCCCCGGGGAGCTGTTTTTT. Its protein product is CASSVVGRPGELFF.

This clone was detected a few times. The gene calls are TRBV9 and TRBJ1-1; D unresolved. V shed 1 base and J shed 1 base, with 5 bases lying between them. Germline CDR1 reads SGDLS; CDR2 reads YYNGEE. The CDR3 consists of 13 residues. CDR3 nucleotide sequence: TGTGCCAGCAGCGTACAGAGGAACACTGAAGCTTTCTTT. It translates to CASSVQRNTEAFF.

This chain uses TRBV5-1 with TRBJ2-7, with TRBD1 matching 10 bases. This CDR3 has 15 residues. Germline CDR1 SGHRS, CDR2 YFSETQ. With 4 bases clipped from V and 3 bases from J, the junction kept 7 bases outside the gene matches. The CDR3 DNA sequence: TGCGCCAGCAGCCCGGGACAGGGGATGGTCTACGAGCAGTACTTC. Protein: CASSPGQGMVYEQYF.

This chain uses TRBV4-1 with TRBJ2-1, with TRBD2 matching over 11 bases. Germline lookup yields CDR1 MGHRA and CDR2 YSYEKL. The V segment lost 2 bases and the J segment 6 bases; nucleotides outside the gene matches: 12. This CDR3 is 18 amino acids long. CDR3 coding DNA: TGCGCCAGCAGCCAATCCTTAGCGGGAGGGCCCCTATTCAATGAGCAGTTCTTC. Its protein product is CASSQSLAGGPLFNEQFF.

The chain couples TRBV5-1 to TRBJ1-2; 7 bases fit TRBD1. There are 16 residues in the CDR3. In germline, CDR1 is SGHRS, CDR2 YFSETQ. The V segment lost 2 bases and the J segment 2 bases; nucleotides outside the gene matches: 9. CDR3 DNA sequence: TGCGCCAGCAGCTTAGAACCAGGGGGGACAAACTATGGCTACACCTTC. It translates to CASSLEPGGTNYGYTF.

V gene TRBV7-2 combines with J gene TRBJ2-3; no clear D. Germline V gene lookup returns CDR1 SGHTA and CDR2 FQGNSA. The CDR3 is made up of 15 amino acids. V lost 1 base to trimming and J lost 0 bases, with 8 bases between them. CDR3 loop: CASSLDATSTDTQYF. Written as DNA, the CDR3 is TGTGCCAGCAGCTTAGATGCGACTAGCACAGATACGCAGTATTTT.

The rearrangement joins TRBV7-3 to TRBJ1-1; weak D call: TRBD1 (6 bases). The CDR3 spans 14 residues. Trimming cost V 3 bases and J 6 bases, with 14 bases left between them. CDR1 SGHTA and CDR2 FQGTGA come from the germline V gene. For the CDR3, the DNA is TGTGCCAGCAGCTTCGGAACAGGGTCGGCTGAAGCTTTCTTT. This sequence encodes CASSFGTGSAEAFF.

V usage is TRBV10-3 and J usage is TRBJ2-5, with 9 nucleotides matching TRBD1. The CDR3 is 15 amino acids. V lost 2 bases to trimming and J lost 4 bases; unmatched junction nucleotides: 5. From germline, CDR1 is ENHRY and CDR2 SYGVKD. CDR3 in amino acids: CAISEGGTGRETQYF. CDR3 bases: TGTGCCATCAGTGAGGGGGGGACAGGGAGAGAGACCCAGTACTTC.

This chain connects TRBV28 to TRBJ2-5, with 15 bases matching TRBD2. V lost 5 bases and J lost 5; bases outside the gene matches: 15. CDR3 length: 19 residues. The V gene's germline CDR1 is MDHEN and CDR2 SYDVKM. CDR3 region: CASSPPPKGLAGGPETQYF. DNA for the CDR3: TGTGCCAGCAGTCCTCCCCCGAAGGGACTAGCGGGAGGTCCGGAGACCCAGTACTTC. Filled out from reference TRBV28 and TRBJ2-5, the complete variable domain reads DVKVTQSSRYLVKRTGEKVFLECVQDMDHENMFWYRQDPGLGLRLIYFSYDVKMKEKGDIPEGYSVSREKKERFSLILESASTNQTSMYLCASSPPPKGLAGGPETQYFGPGTRLLVL.

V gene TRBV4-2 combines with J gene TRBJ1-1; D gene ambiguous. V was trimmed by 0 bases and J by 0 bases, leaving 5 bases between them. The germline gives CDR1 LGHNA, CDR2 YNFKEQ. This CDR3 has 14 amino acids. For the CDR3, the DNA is TGTGCCAGCAGCCAAGATCGGGTGAACACTGAAGCTTTCTTT. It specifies CASSQDRVNTEAFF.

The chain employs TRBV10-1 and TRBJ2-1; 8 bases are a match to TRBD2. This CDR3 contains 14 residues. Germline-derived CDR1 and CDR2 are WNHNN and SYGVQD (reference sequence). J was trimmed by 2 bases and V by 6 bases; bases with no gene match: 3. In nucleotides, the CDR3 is TGCGCCAGCAGCTCGGGAGGGCCCTACAATGAGCAGTTCTTC. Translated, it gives CASSSGGPYNEQFF.

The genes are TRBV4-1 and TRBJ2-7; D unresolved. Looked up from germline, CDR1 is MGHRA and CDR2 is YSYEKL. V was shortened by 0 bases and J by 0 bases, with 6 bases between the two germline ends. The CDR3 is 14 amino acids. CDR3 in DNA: TGCGCCAGCAGCCAAGAACTGAGCTCCTACGAGCAGTACTTC. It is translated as CASSQELSSYEQYF.

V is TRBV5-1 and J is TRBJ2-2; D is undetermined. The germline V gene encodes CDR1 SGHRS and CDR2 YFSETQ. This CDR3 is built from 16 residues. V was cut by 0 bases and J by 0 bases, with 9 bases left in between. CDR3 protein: CASSLVAGSNTGELFF. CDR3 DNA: TGCGCCAGCAGCTTGGTTGCTGGGTCGAACACCGGGGAGCTGTTTTTT.